Below are 32 T cell receptor beta chains sequenced from a single sample in a study of radiotherapy plus CTLA-4 blockade in lung cancer. Only in-frame clones appear in the TCRdb table, and some are missing; sequencing was by immunoSEQ multiplex PCR. The sample has 75,000 to 95,000 clones; 55% to 75% are singletons. The sequencing here drew on peripheral blood, taken from a patient treated with radiotherapy plus ipilimumab. The receptors were sampled from a human donor with non-small cell lung cancer that progressed on radiotherapy plus ipilimumab.

The chain recombines TRBV6-5 with TRBJ1-1; D gene uncertain. Trimming cost V 2 bases and J 0 bases, with 13 bases left between them. This CDR3 contains 16 residues. Germline values: CDR1 MNHEY, CDR2 SVGAGI. CDR3 nucleotides: TGTGCCAGCAGTTACCTCGTCGGCCCAGTGAACACTGAAGCTTTCTTT. It translates to CASSYLVGPVNTEAFF.

The CDR3 sequence: CASSTDRTGELFF. The CDR3 coding sequence is TGTGCCAGTAGTACAGACAGAACCGGGGAGCTGTTTTTT. J is TRBJ2-2 and V is TRBV19; D is possibly TRBD1 (5 bases). CDR3 length: 13 amino acids. Looked up from germline, CDR1 is LNHDA and CDR2 is SQIVND (reference sequence). The V and J ends lost 4 bases and 5 bases respectively, with 8 bases between them.

The rearrangement links TRBV13 to TRBJ1-3, with 8 bases that match TRBD1. Germline V CDR1 and CDR2: PRHDT, FYEKMQ (reference sequence). This CDR3 spans 17 amino acids. The V and J ends lost 5 bases and 0 bases, in that order; junction bases with no gene match: 9. CDR3 nucleotide sequence: TGTGCCAGCAGCCTCAGACAGGGGACGGGCTCTGGAAACACCATATATTTT. This encodes CASSLRQGTGSGNTIYF.

This clone was seen only a few times. V is TRBV5-6 and J is TRBJ1-2, with a possible D match to TRBD1 (5 bases). The CDR3 length is 15 residues. In germline, CDR1 is SGHDT, CDR2 YYEEEE. Trimming removed 4 bases from V and 4 bases from J, with 17 bases in between. The chain's CDR3 is CASSGGTLAPYGYTF. The CDR3 DNA is TGTGCCAGCAGCGGCGGGACGCTCGCGCCCTATGGCTACACCTTC.

The V gene is TRBV7-2, the J gene TRBJ1-2; weak D call: TRBD1 (6 bases). Trimming left V 5 bases short and J 2 bases short, with 9 bases between. In germline, CDR1 is SGHTA, CDR2 FQGNSA. This CDR3 is built from 13 residues. CDR3 DNA sequence: TGTGCCAGCAGCCCGCAGGGGAACTATGGCTACACCTTC. Encoded protein: CASSPQGNYGYTF.

This clone was seen a single time. J is TRBJ1-2 and V is TRBV2; TRBD1 might be the D (6 bases). Trimming removed 6 bases from V and 0 bases from J, with 14 bases in between. This CDR3 comprises 15 residues. The germline V gene has CDR1 SNHLY and CDR2 FYNNEI. The CDR3 reads CASRLNREANYGYTF. In DNA, the CDR3 is TGTGCCAGCAGGCTAAACAGGGAAGCTAACTATGGCTACACCTTC.

The V call is TRBV6-5, the J call TRBJ2-7; D remains unclear. V was cut by 2 bases and J by 4 bases, with 9 bases left in between. This CDR3 is built from 13 residues. From germline, CDR1 is MNHEY and CDR2 SVGAGI. This CDR3 is CASSYGVGYEQYF. The CDR3 nucleotides read TGTGCCAGCAGTTACGGGGTCGGGTACGAGCAGTACTTC.

V is TRBV6-1 and J is TRBJ2-3, with 12 bases lining up with TRBD2. Trimming cost V 3 bases and J 3 bases; bases outside gene matches: 4. The CDR3 extends over 16 amino acids. Germline CDR1 reads MNHNS; CDR2 reads SASEGT. The CDR3 is CASSETGTSGTDTQYF. The CDR3 coding sequence is TGTGCCAGCAGTGAGACCGGGACTAGCGGGACAGATACGCAGTATTTT.

V gene TRBV29-1 combines with J gene TRBJ2-7; a weak D match, TRBD1 (5 bases). Germline CDR1 is SQVTM and CDR2 is ANQGSEA. CDR3 length: 12 residues. CDR3 sequence: CSGAVSSYEQYF. DNA for the CDR3: TGCAGTGGGGCCGTCTCTTCCTACGAGCAGTACTTC.

This sequence joins TRBV30 and TRBJ2-6; TRBD2 matches at 11 bases. Germline-derived CDR1 and CDR2 are GTSNPN and SVGIG (reference sequence). Trimming removed 7 bases from V and 0 bases from J; junction bases left unmatched: 5. The CDR3 length is 16 residues. The CDR3 region has the DNA TGTGCCTCCCCGGGACTAGCGGACTCTGGGGCCAACGTCCTGACTTTC. Translation: CASPGLADSGANVLTF.

V usage is TRBV6-5 and J usage is TRBJ1-3, with D uncertain. V lost 10 bases to trimming and J lost 2 bases, with 12 bases between them. CDR3 length: 13 amino acids. Germline V CDR1 and CDR2: MNHEY, SVGAGI. CDR3 in amino acids: CATRFGPGNTIYF. Written as DNA, the CDR3 is TGTGCCACCCGGTTTGGGCCTGGAAACACCATATATTTT.

The chain carries TRBV7-8 and TRBJ1-1, with D possibly being TRBD1 (6 bases). CDR3 length equals 17 residues. V was shortened by 5 bases and J by 1 base, with 20 bases between the two germline ends. The germline CDR1 and CDR2 sequences are SGHVS and FQNEAQ. The CDR3 region is CASSPWSQARGNTEAFF. CDR3 bases: TGTGCCAGCAGCCCCTGGTCCCAGGCCAGGGGGAACACTGAAGCTTTCTTT.

The chain employs TRBV5-4 and TRBJ1-2, with D perhaps matching TRBD1 (6 bases). This CDR3 region has 14 residues. CDR1 and CDR2 from the germline V gene are SGHNT and YYREEE (reference sequence). Trimming stripped 2 bases from V and 8 bases from J, with 16 bases between. Here the CDR3 DNA reads TGTGCCAGCAGCTTCTTCTCAGGGGAATCAGGCTACACCTTC. Encoded protein: CASSFFSGESGYTF.

V gene TRBV29-1 combines with J gene TRBJ1-5; D gene unclear. V lost 4 bases and J lost 6, with 10 bases in between. The germline V gene has CDR1 SQVTM and CDR2 ANQGSEA. The CDR3 contains 12 residues. The chain's CDR3 is CSVGSVGQPQHF. The CDR3 DNA is TGCAGCGTTGGGTCCGTTGGTCAGCCCCAGCATTTT.

This clone occurred a few times. The chain is built from TRBV9 and TRBJ2-7; D possibly corresponds to TRBD1 (6 bases). This CDR3 is 14 amino acids long. Germline values: CDR1 SGDLS, CDR2 YYNGEE. V lost 4 bases and J 2 bases, leaving 13 bases between the germline ends. The CDR3, as DNA: TGTGCCAGCAGCCCCAGACAGGCCCCCTACGAGCAGTACTTC. This encodes CASSPRQAPYEQYF.

The chain has TRBV5-6 and TRBJ1-4, with 7 bases that match TRBD1. The CDR3 spans 15 residues. The germline gives CDR1 SGHDT, CDR2 YYEEEE. J gave up 7 bases and V 1 base, and 7 bases lay outside the gene matches. The DNA of the CDR3 is TGTGCCAGCAGCTTGATGTCTCAGGGGGGTGAAAAACTGTTTTTT. This codes for CASSLMSQGGEKLFF. Drawing the rest from reference TRBV5-6 and TRBJ1-4, the complete variable domain is DAGVTQSPTHLIKTRGQQVTLRCSPKSGHDTVSWYQQALGQGPQFIFQYYEEEERQRGNFPDRFSGHQFPNYSSELNVNALLLGDSALYLCASSLMSQGGEKLFFGSGTQLSVL.

This chain joins TRBV7-9 and TRBJ2-1; the match to TRBD2 covers 8 bases. CDR1 and CDR2 from the germline V gene are SEHNR and FQNEAQ (reference sequence). V lost 6 bases to trimming and J lost 2 bases; unmatched junction nucleotides: 6. This CDR3 has 15 residues. The CDR3 region is CASSFSGEAYNEQFF. DNA of the CDR3: TGTGCCAGCAGTTTTAGCGGGGAAGCCTACAATGAGCAGTTCTTC.

The chain combines TRBV11-2 with TRBJ2-7, with D perhaps matching TRBD2 (6 bases). Looked up from germline, CDR1 is SGHAT and CDR2 is FQNNGV. The CDR3 loop spans 14 amino acids. The V and J ends lost 6 bases and 2 bases respectively, with 14 bases between them. The CDR3 reads CASRSIQRAYEQYF. The CDR3 DNA sequence: TGTGCCAGCAGATCGATTCAGCGGGCCTACGAGCAGTACTTC.

The chain links TRBV6-1 to TRBJ1-5, with a weak D call TRBD1 (6 bases). Germline CDR1 is MNHNS and CDR2 is SASEGT. The CDR3 has 15 residues. V was shortened by 6 bases and J by 7 bases, with 19 bases between the two germline ends. CDR3 nucleotide sequence: TGTGCCAGCAGCGCACCCACAGGGAGTGGCCAGCCCCAGCATTTT. Its protein product is CASSAPTGSGQPQHF.

The chain has TRBV2 and TRBJ1-5; perhaps TRBD1 as D (6 bases). Germline loops: CDR1 SNHLY, CDR2 FYNNEI. This CDR3 region has 13 residues. V was shortened by 6 bases and J by 5 bases, with 11 bases between the two germline ends. For the CDR3, the DNA is TGTGCCAGCAGGGGGACATGGGATCAGCCCCAGCATTTT. Protein sequence: CASRGTWDQPQHF.

This chain connects TRBV28 to TRBJ2-2; D unresolved. The V gene's germline CDR1 is MDHEN and CDR2 SYDVKM. This CDR3 comprises 11 residues. Trimming took 3 bases from V and 11 from J, leaving 7 bases between them. For the CDR3, the DNA is TGTGCCAGCAGTTTCGGGTATGAGCTGTTTTTT. Its translation is CASSFGYELFF. Looking up the rest from reference TRBV28 and TRBJ2-2 gives the full variable domain: DVKVTQSSRYLVKRTGEKVFLECVQDMDHENMFWYRQDPGLGLRLIYFSYDVKMKEKGDIPEGYSVSREKKERFSLILESASTNQTSMYLCASSFGYELFFGEGSRLTVL.

The CDR3, as DNA: TGTGCCAGCAGTGGGCAACAGGGACAGCCCCAGCATTTT. Translating gives CASSGQQGQPQHF. The V gene is TRBV6-4, the J gene TRBJ1-5; TRBD1 might be the D (6 bases). The V gene's germline CDR1 is MRHNA and CDR2 SNTAGT. The CDR3 sequence is 13 residues long. Deletions cut 4 bases from V and 7 bases from J, with 11 bases between.

This chain uses TRBV28 with TRBJ1-6; unclear D gene. This CDR3 has 17 residues. CDR1 and CDR2 from the germline V gene are MDHEN and SYDVKM. V lost 4 bases and J 7 bases, leaving 20 bases between the germline ends. CDR3: CASSSFGGGEGNSPLHF. The CDR3 nucleotides read TGTGCCAGCAGTTCTTTCGGAGGCGGCGAGGGCAATTCACCCCTCCACTTT.

The V gene is TRBV6-1, the J gene TRBJ1-4; D remains unclear. This CDR3 region has 14 residues. Germline V lookup: CDR1 MNHNS, CDR2 SASEGT. The germline V and J ends were trimmed by 2 bases and 2 bases, with 6 bases remaining between them. The CDR3 nucleotides read TGTGCCAGCAGTGAACATGGGACTAATGAAAAACTGTTTTTT. The encoded protein is CASSEHGTNEKLFF.

The rearrangement joins TRBV7-9 to TRBJ1-1; 7 nucleotides agree with TRBD1. The length of the CDR3 is 13 residues. Per the germline V gene, CDR1 is SEHNR and CDR2 is FQNEAQ (reference sequence). Germline trimming cut 1 base from V and 10 bases from J; bases unmatched to any gene: 6. The CDR3 is CASSLGQGVAAFF. The CDR3 DNA reads as TGTGCCAGCAGCTTAGGGCAGGGGGTAGCAGCTTTCTTT.

This chain uses TRBV10-3 with TRBJ2-7; 10 bases map to TRBD2. The CDR3 contains 16 residues. CDR1 is ENHRY, CDR2 SYGVKD, per germline. V was pared by 4 bases and J by 1 base, with 7 bases of the junction left unmatched. In DNA form, the CDR3 reads TGTGCCATCAGTGTCTCCGGGACTAGCGATTCCTACGAGCAGTACTTC. This codes for CAISVSGTSDSYEQYF.

The CDR3 DNA reads TGTGCCAGTAGTCCCCGGGGAGACTCCTACGAGCAGTACTTC. Protein product: CASSPRGDSYEQYF. The J gene is TRBJ2-7, the V gene TRBV19, with D perhaps matching TRBD2 (5 bases). V was cut by 5 bases and J by 0 bases, with 11 bases left in between. Per the germline V gene, CDR1 is LNHDA and CDR2 is SQIVND (reference sequence). This CDR3 has 14 residues.

The chain has TRBV18 and TRBJ1-5; D remains unclear. The CDR3 runs to 16 residues. Germline CDR1 is KGHSH and CDR2 is LQKENI. V lost 1 base, J lost 5 bases, and 15 bases lay in between. CDR3 in amino acids: CASSPQWVNGDQPQHF. Here the CDR3 DNA reads TGTGCCAGCTCACCACAGTGGGTAAATGGGGATCAGCCCCAGCATTTT.

The chain carries TRBV11-2 and TRBJ1-3, with TRBD1 as a possible D gene (5 bases). This CDR3 spans 15 amino acids. CDR1 is SGHAT and CDR2 is FQNNGV in the germline V gene. The V end lost 0 bases, the J end lost 9 bases, and 15 bases lay between the germline ends. In nucleotides, the CDR3 is TGTGCCAGCAGCTTAGATTCAGGGTCACGGAGCACCATATATTTT. As protein: CASSLDSGSRSTIYF.

The rearrangement uses TRBV11-3 and TRBJ2-5; D is ambiguous. The CDR3 consists of 13 residues. The germline V gene has CDR1 SGHNT and CDR2 YENEEA. Trimming cost V 1 base and J 2 bases, with 5 bases left between them. The CDR3 DNA sequence: TGTGCCAGCAGCTTAGGTGGGCAAGAGACCCAGTACTTC. Amino acid sequence: CASSLGGQETQYF. Filled out from reference TRBV11-3 and TRBJ2-5, the complete variable domain reads EAGVVQSPRYKIIEKKQPVAFWCNPISGHNTLYWYLQNLGQGPELLIRYENEEAVDDSQLPKDRFSAERLKGVDSTLKIQPAELGDSAVYLCASSLGGQETQYFGPGTRLLVL.

V gene TRBV27 combines with J gene TRBJ1-1, with 8 bases that match TRBD1. The CDR3 loop spans 14 amino acids. From germline, CDR1 is MNHEY and CDR2 SMNVEV (reference sequence). V trimming: 11 bases; J trimming: 1 base; junction bases outside the gene matches: 9. The DNA for the CDR3 is TGTGCCGTCAGGGGGCGCCAACAGAACACTGAAGCTTTCTTT. Amino acids: CAVRGRQQNTEAFF.

This chain links TRBV19 with TRBJ2-1; possible D gene TRBD2, 5 bases. Trimming removed 5 bases at V and 1 base at J, with 12 bases between. Germline V gives CDR1 LNHDA, CDR2 SQIVND (reference sequence). The CDR3 is made up of 15 amino acids. The CDR3 DNA follows: TGTGCCAGTAGTCGGGATTTTTCATCCTACAATGAGCAGTTCTTC. It is translated as CASSRDFSSYNEQFF.